Detailed here is one T cell receptor (beta chain). This sample was included in a study of blood T cell repertoires in COVID-19. Study-wide context: The United States, Italy and Spain were the sources of the acute and convalescent COVID-19 samples.

Measured with immunoSEQ multiplex PCR; TCRdb has only the in-frame clones, and not every one. The repertoire has about 15,000 clones, about 85% of them found once; the top ten carry roughly 15%. This CDR3 is built from 13 residues. Germline CDR1 and CDR2: LGHDT and YNNKEL (reference sequence). The V end lost 1 base, the J end lost 5 bases, and 8 bases lay between the germline ends. The sequence was obtained from a human donor in a cohort sampled during active COVID-19. The sample taken for sequencing was peripheral blood. The V and J genes are TRBV3-1 (or the pseudogene TRBV3-2) and TRBJ2-5; D might be TRBD2 (6 bases). The CDR3 sequence: CASSQAGEETQYF. CDR3 DNA: TGTGCCAGCAGCCAAGCGGGGGAGGAGACCCAGTACTTC.